This T cell receptor beta chain was obtained from a study of CD8 T cells in ankylosing spondylitis. This clonotype was seen a few times. Its antigen remains unidentified. TCRdb used MiXCR to reprocess the 5' RACE reads, holding one entry per CDR3 protein. This sample has hundreds of thousands of distinct CDR3 sequences, with roughly 20% found just once. The ends lost 8 bases at V and 7 bases at J; junction bases unmatched: 8. CDR3 length equals 13 residues. Study findings and constraints: Reports say disease-linked clones showed up significantly more in matched ankylosing spondylitis synovial fluid. In the blood and synovial fluid of reactive arthritis, some motif variants had been previously reported. Relatively rare in peripheral blood, disease-linked clones were also CD8+.

The clonotype originates from a male donor with ankylosing spondylitis or in good health (not recorded which). The sequenced material came from blood, either unsorted or a sorted T cell fraction (not recorded which). The gene calls are TRBV12-3 or TRBV12-4 and TRBJ2-1; TRBD1 aligns across 7 bases. The CDR3 protein is CASLQGFGNEQFF. The DNA for the CDR3 is TGTGCCAGCCTACAGGGGTTTGGGAATGAGCAGTTCTTC.